This paragraph reports one T cell receptor (beta chain). CDR1 and CDR2 from the germline V gene are SGHAT and FQNNGV. V was trimmed by 5 bases and J by 12 bases, leaving 22 bases between them. The CDR3 consists of 14 residues. This sample was included in a study of graft-versus-host responses after intestinal transplantation. Study context: Anti-thymocyte globulin served as induction for all recipients, who then took tacrolimus and steroids for approximately three years.

Clones were read by immunoSEQ multiplex PCR, and TCRdb kept only the in-frame ones, dropping some. There are some 69,000 clones in the sample; roughly 89% occur only once, and 6.7% lies in the top ten. Sequenced material: bone marrow, taken less than 750 days after intestinal transplantation. The sequence came from a human patient who received an intestinal transplant, so some T cells may come from the graft donor. The chain has TRBV11-2 and TRBJ1-1; tentative D call: TRBD1 (5 bases). The CDR3 DNA reads TGTGCCAGCAGCCTGGATTTTGCAGGGACGATAACTTTCTTT. Protein: CASSLDFAGTITFF.